A selection of T cell receptor beta chains follows, all from one sample in a study of cytomegalovirus exposure and HLA in healthy donors. The data were produced by immunoSEQ multiplex PCR, yet TCRdb's version contains in-frame clones alone and is incomplete. The listing contains some 56,000 clones. The specimen was PBMCs. The receptors were gathered from a woman aged 30 to 39 in good health and CMV-seropositive. CDR3s include the opening cysteine and the closing phenylalanine or tryptophan. D genes are given only for firm matches. Clone size appears in some rows only: once, few, many, or a class for an expanded clone.

CASGLGLNQPQHF TGTGCCAGCGGGTTGGGGCTCAATCAGCCCCAGCATTTT TRBJ1-5 TRBV6-1 . .
CASSITGGSETQYF TGTGCCAGTAGTATCACAGGGGGAAGCGAGACCCAGTACTTC TRBJ2-5 TRBV19 TRBD1 .
CASSFGLAAYNEQFF TGTGCCAGCAGCTTTGGACTAGCGGCGTACAATGAGCAGTTCTTC TRBJ2-1 TRBV5-6 TRBD2 .
CSAGQGVAYGYTF TGCAGCGCGGGACAGGGGGTCGCCTATGGCTACACCTTC TRBJ1-2 TRBV29-1 TRBD1 .
CASSDLDREETQYF TGTGCCAGCAGTGACCTGGACAGAGAAGAGACCCAGTACTTC TRBJ2-5 TRBV2 . .
CASSSDSSTYEQYF TGTGCCAGCAGCTCGGACTCAAGTACCTACGAGCAGTACTTC TRBJ2-7 TRBV7-2 . .
CASSELSRGGNEQFF TGTGCCAGCAGTGAATTGTCGCGGGGGGGCAATGAGCAGTTCTTC TRBJ2-1 TRBV6-1 TRBD2 .
CASSLGQGGQPQHF TGCGCCAGCAGCTTAGGACAGGGCGGGCAGCCCCAGCATTTT TRBJ1-5 TRBV5-1 TRBD1 .
CASSPTRGGGTEAFF TGTGCCAGCAGCCCTACCAGAGGGGGTGGGACTGAAGCTTTCTTT TRBJ1-1 TRBV28 . .
CASSIGGRMNTEAFF TGTGCCAGTAGTATAGGAGGTCGGATGAACACTGAAGCTTTCTTT TRBJ1-1 TRBV19 . .
CASRLPRGLESPLHF TGTGCCAGCAGACTACCCCGGGGATTAGAATCACCCCTCCACTTT TRBJ1-6 TRBV6-5 . .
CASSPNRGAYEQYF TGTGCCAGCAGTCCAAACAGGGGCGCCTACGAGCAGTACTTC TRBJ2-7 TRBV6-5 TRBD1 .
CASSELTQGAFATNEKLFF TGTGCCAGCAGTGAACTCACTCAGGGGGCATTTGCAACTAATGAAAAACTGTTTTTT TRBJ1-4 TRBV2 TRBD1 medium-sized
CASSWLTSGGLSSYEQYF TGCGCCAGCAGCTGGCTGACTAGCGGGGGGCTTAGCTCCTACGAGCAGTACTTC TRBJ2-7 TRBV5-1 TRBD2 .
CASSFGQRGYEQYF TGTGCCAGCAGTTTTGGACAGAGGGGCTACGAGCAGTACTTC TRBJ2-7 TRBV28 . .
CASSYSSGRAGNEQFF TGTGCCAGCAGTTACTCAAGCGGGAGGGCCGGGAATGAGCAGTTCTTC TRBJ2-1 TRBV6-5 TRBD2 .
CASSSRVTEAFF TGTGCCAGTAGTAGCAGGGTTACTGAAGCTTTCTTT TRBJ1-1 TRBV19 . .
CASSFVTGQRTEAFF TGTGCCAGCAGTTTTGTTACGGGACAGAGAACTGAAGCTTTCTTT TRBJ1-1 TRBV6-6 TRBD1 .
CASKRQGESYNEQFF TGTGCCAGCAAGAGACAGGGTGAGAGCTACAATGAGCAGTTCTTC TRBJ2-1 TRBV6-5 TRBD1 .
CSVVEGDYGYTF TGCAGCGTTGTGGAGGGCGACTATGGCTACACCTTC TRBJ1-2 TRBV29-1 . .
CASSSLRNYGYTF TGTGCCAGCAGCTCGTTGAGAAACTATGGCTACACCTTC TRBJ1-2 TRBV7-9 . .
CASSLGSGEYF TGCGCCAGCAGCTTGGGGTCAGGGGAGTATTTT TRBJ2-3 TRBV5-1 . .
CASSLGGLAGVRETQYF TGTGCCAGCAGCTTGGGGGGACTAGCGGGGGTTCGGGAGACCCAGTACTTC TRBJ2-5 TRBV5-4 TRBD2 .
CASSSLAGGGTDTQYF TGTGCCAGCAGCTCCCTAGCGGGAGGAGGCACAGATACGCAGTATTTT TRBJ2-3 TRBV7-9 TRBD2 .
CASSIAGGRETQYF TGTGCCAGCAGTATAGCGGGGGGGCGAGAGACCCAGTACTTC TRBJ2-5 TRBV2 TRBD2 .
CASTIRGRSYEQYF TGTGCCAGCACTATCAGGGGGCGCTCCTACGAGCAGTACTTC TRBJ2-7 TRBV2 TRBD1 .
CSDRDSTNEQFF TGCAGCGACCGGGACAGCACCAATGAGCAGTTCTTC TRBJ2-1 TRBV29-1 TRBD1 .
CAFAQGLAGGSAFF TGTGCCTTCGCGCAGGGACTGGCAGGGGGCTCTGCTTTCTTT TRBJ1-1 TRBV30 TRBD1 .
CASGRQVYEQYF TGTGCCAGCGGACGACAGGTCTACGAGCAGTACTTC TRBJ2-7 TRBV25-1 . .
CASSEAGGPREQFF TGCGCCAGCAGTGAGGCGGGAGGGCCTAGGGAGCAGTTCTTC TRBJ2-1 TRBV10-2 TRBD2 .
CAWSGLAAQDTQYF TGTGCCTGGAGCGGACTAGCGGCGCAAGATACGCAGTATTTT TRBJ2-3 TRBV30 TRBD2 .
CASSQDVNEQFF TGTGCCAGCAGCCAAGACGTCAATGAGCAGTTCTTC TRBJ2-1 TRBV4-2 . .
CSVEGGRGASNYGYTF TGCAGCGTTGAAGGGGGCAGGGGGGCCAGCAACTATGGCTACACCTTC TRBJ1-2 TRBV29-1 TRBD1 .
CASSPLSGRAAAGTQYF TGTGCCAGCAGCCCACTTAGCGGGAGGGCCGCGGCGGGGACCCAGTACTTC TRBJ2-5 TRBV7-9 TRBD2 .
CASRLGPGQPQHF TGTGCCAGCAGATTGGGGCCTGGGCAGCCCCAGCATTTT TRBJ1-5 TRBV6-1 . .
CASSEALAEFTDTQYF TGTGCCAGCAGTGAAGCCCTAGCGGAATTCACAGATACGCAGTATTTT TRBJ2-3 TRBV2 TRBD2 .
CASSVFKGRNEQYF TGCGCCAGCAGTGTGTTCAAGGGGCGAAACGAGCAGTACTTC TRBJ2-7 TRBV5-1 . .
CASSLGRSNEQFF TGTGCTAGCTCCCTTGGGAGGAGCAATGAGCAGTTCTTC TRBJ2-1 TRBV7-7 . .
CASSVGQGGGETQYF TGTGCCAGCAGCGTAGGCCAGGGGGGCGGGGAGACCCAGTACTTC TRBJ2-5 TRBV9 . .
CASTTGTADRTQYF TGTGCCAGCACCACCGGGACAGCCGATCGGACTCAGTACTTC TRBJ2-7 TRBV5-5 TRBD1 .
CASKRQGITGELFF TGTGCCAGTAAAAGACAGGGGATCACCGGGGAGCTGTTTTTT TRBJ2-2 TRBV19 TRBD1 .